The TCR beta chain described here comes from a study of identical twins. TCRdb re-called the 5' RACE reads with MiXCR, one entry per CDR3 protein. The sample consists of over 500,000 distinct CDR3 sequences, less than 25% of them appearing once. After removal of 4 bases from V and 2 bases from J, the junction contained 10 bases not matched to a gene. Germline loops: CDR1 DFQATT, CDR2 SNEGSKA (reference sequence). The CDR3 extends over 16 amino acids. In this sample, this clonotype turned up a few times. These records were also assigned to another study, of T cells expressing NK-cell markers. That paper notes: Each TCR beta repertoire originated in sorted T cells that were CD3+CD56+NKG2C+, CD3+CD56+NKG2C- or CD3+CD56-NKG2C+.

The sequenced sample consisted of CD4+ T cells sorted from blood. The sequence was obtained from a woman between 18 and 29 years old in good health. The V gene is TRBV20-1, the J gene TRBJ1-1, with 10 bases lining up with TRBD1. This CDR3 is CSATSTGTGDNTEAFF. CDR3 nucleotide sequence: TGCAGTGCTACATCAACCGGGACAGGGGATAACACTGAAGCTTTCTTT.